These 21 T cell receptor beta chains originate from one sample sequenced in a study of blood T cells in healthy people across ages. A second PCR of about 6 to 11 cycles used a sample-barcoded 5' primer and a J-beta primer mix. One entry per CDR3 protein, called by TCRdb with MiXCR from the 5' RACE reads. The sample carries nearly 1 million distinct CDR3 sequences, roughly half recorded once. Sequenced input: blood. The receptor source for this set is a woman aged 55-70 years in good health.

This clonotype was recorded a few times. The CDR3 region has the DNA TGTGCCATCAGTGACGGGCTAGCGGGAGCAAGGGACGAGCAGTACTTC. This codes for CAISDGLAGARDEQYF. The rearrangement links TRBV10-3 to TRBJ2-7; TRBD2 aligns across 10 bases. V lost 3 bases, J lost 5 bases, and 10 bases stayed unmatched. The CDR3 contains 16 residues. Per germline, CDR1 ENHRY and CDR2 SYGVKD.

The rearrangement links TRBV19 to TRBJ2-1; weak D call: TRBD2 (5 bases). Germline CDR1 and CDR2: LNHDA and SQIVND (reference sequence). V lost 9 bases and J lost 7, with 28 bases in between. This CDR3 is built from 17 residues. Written as DNA, the CDR3 is TGTGCCAGCAAAGGTGTGGGAGTAGTGATTAATGGGAATGAGCAGTTCTTC. This sequence encodes CASKGVGVVINGNEQFF.

The chain combines TRBV4-2 with TRBJ2-1, with D maybe TRBD1 (5 bases). Trimming took off 1 base at V and 6 bases at J, with 16 bases between the two ends. The germline V gene has CDR1 LGHNA and CDR2 YNFKEQ. CDR3 length equals 16 residues. CDR3 bases: TGTGCCAGCAGCCAAGGAAGCCCCATTAGGGGCAATGAGCAGTTCTTC. This encodes CASSQGSPIRGNEQFF.

This clonotype was detected only a few times. CDR3 loop: CASATSGANVLTF. CDR3 in DNA: TGTGCCAGCGCAACCTCTGGGGCCAACGTCCTGACTTTC. This rearrangement joins TRBV2 to TRBJ2-6, with D unclear. The CDR3 runs to 13 residues. From germline, CDR1 is SNHLY and CDR2 FYNNEI. V lost 8 bases and J lost 0, with 5 bases in between.

The V gene is TRBV3-1, the J gene TRBJ2-7, with 7 bases that match TRBD2. This CDR3 spans 15 amino acids. The junction had 8 bases not matched to a gene; V was cut back by 0 bases and J by 6 bases. CDR1 and CDR2 from the germline V gene are LGHDT and YNNKEL (reference sequence). CDR3 sequence: CASSQDGAGVREQYF. The CDR3 coding sequence is TGTGCCAGCAGCCAAGATGGGGCGGGAGTGCGCGAGCAGTACTTC.

V and J are TRBV6-1 and TRBJ2-7, with D perhaps matching TRBD2 (5 bases). The V gene lost 8 bases and the J gene lost 0 bases, with 11 bases spanning the gap. The CDR3 sequence is 13 residues long. Looked up from germline, CDR1 is MNHNS and CDR2 is SASEGT. CDR3 sequence (DNA): TGTGCCAGCTGGCGGGCTAGCTCCTACGAGCAGTACTTC. Protein product: CASWRASSYEQYF.

The genes are TRBV27 and TRBJ2-4, with D perhaps TRBD2 (6 bases). The closer fit of TRBJ2-7 to the DNA end suggests the J call may be wrong. The germline V gene encodes CDR1 MNHEY and CDR2 SMNVEV (reference sequence). CDR3 size: 14 residues. DNA for the CDR3: TGTGCCAGCAGTTTAATCCCGGGAGTTGGCGAGCAGTACTTC. It specifies CASSLIPGVGEQYF.

V is TRBV2 and J is TRBJ2-3; D is perhaps TRBD2 (6 bases). V lost 3 bases and J lost 1, with 11 bases in between. The CDR3 contains 15 residues. The germline V gene has CDR1 SNHLY and CDR2 FYNNEI. CDR3 protein: CASSEWWGGTDTQYF. The CDR3 DNA is TGTGCCAGCAGTGAGTGGTGGGGGGGCACAGATACGCAGTATTTT.

As for this clonotype: At one of its ends the junction is not consistent with the germline gene, which may arise from a read error. The rearrangement joins TRBV29-1 to TRBJ2-7; unclear D gene. The tail of the sequence fits TRBJ2-4 better, so the J call may be wrong. CDR1 SQVTM and CDR2 ANQGSEA come from the germline V gene. The length of the CDR3 is 13 residues. CDR3 in amino acids: CSGEIGLRNIQYF. The CDR3 nucleotides read TGCAGCGGTGAAATAGGTCTGAGAAACATTCAGTACTTC.

The rearrangement joins TRBV10-3 to TRBJ1-5; D uncertain. Germline V gene data show CDR1 as ENHRY and CDR2 as SYGVKD. V lost 0 bases to trimming and J lost 2 bases, with 8 bases between them. CDR3 length: 15 amino acids. CDR3 coding DNA: TGTGCCATCAGTGAGTCTGGGTTAGGCAATCAGCCCCAGCATTTT. Translating it yields CAISESGLGNQPQHF.

There are a few counts of this clonotype. J is TRBJ2-7 and V is TRBV14; 10 bases fit TRBD2. This CDR3 comprises 15 residues. V dropped 7 bases and J dropped 2; count of bases not matched to a gene: 8. Looked up from germline, CDR1 is SGHDN and CDR2 is FVKESK. CDR3 DNA: TGTGCCAGCACCATAGGGACTAGCGTCACCTACGAGCAGTACTTC. Protein sequence: CASTIGTSVTYEQYF.

The chain is built from TRBV27 and TRBJ2-7; the D is unclear. This CDR3 has 15 residues. CDR1 and CDR2 from the germline V gene are MNHEY and SMNVEV (reference sequence). Trimming stripped 5 bases from V and 3 bases from J, with 17 bases between. The CDR3 loop reads CASSQPSVSRYEQYF. DNA for the CDR3: TGTGCCAGCAGTCAGCCCTCTGTTTCGCGCTACGAGCAGTACTTC.

The chain uses TRBV7-2 and TRBJ2-3; D unclear. Between the trimmed V and J ends, which lost 5 bases and 1 base, there was a span of 10 bases. The CDR3 length is 14 residues. Per germline, CDR1 SGHTA and CDR2 FQGNSA. Written as DNA, the CDR3 is TGTGCCAGCAGCGCCTACCAACGCACAGATACGCAGTATTTT. This translates into CASSAYQRTDTQYF.

The chain links TRBV27 to TRBJ2-3, with TRBD2 matching over 9 bases. The CDR3 spans 16 residues. Germline V gives CDR1 MNHEY, CDR2 SMNVEV (reference sequence). V shed 6 bases, J shed 6 bases, and the junction held 13 bases outside the gene matches. In nucleotides, the CDR3 is TGTGCCAGCAGGAAAGACCGTAGCGGGGGACGGGATACGCAGTATTTT. Protein sequence: CASRKDRSGGRDTQYF.

The chain recombines TRBV28 with TRBJ2-6; TRBD1 agrees at 7 bases. With V trimmed by 3 bases and J by 4 bases, 9 bases remained unmatched. The length of the CDR3 is 17 residues. Germline CDR1 and CDR2: MDHEN and SYDVKM. CDR3 bases: TGTGCCAGCAGTTTTCGGACAGGAGTATGCGGGGCCAACGTCCTGACTTTC. It translates to CASSFRTGVCGANVLTF. The entire variable domain, with the rest obtained from reference TRBV28 and TRBJ2-6, is as follows: DVKVTQSSRYLVKRTGEKVFLECVQDMDHENMFWYRQDPGLGLRLIYFSYDVKMKEKGDIPEGYSVSREKKERFSLILESASTNQTSMYLCASSFRTGVCGANVLTFGAGSRLTVL.

This clonotype was found a few times. Germline and junction disagree at one end, which may indicate a read error. The chain couples TRBV2 to TRBJ1-1; TRBD1 matches 10 bases. Germline V gene sequence: CDR1 SNHLY, CDR2 FYNNEI. There are 13 residues in the CDR3. CDR3 protein: CASSEGQGVRAFF. The CDR3 region has the DNA TGTGCCAGCAGCGAAGGACAGGGGGTGAGGGCTTTCTTT. Based on the CDR3 plus reference TRBV2 and TRBJ1-1, the full variable domain is EPEVTQTPSHQVTQMGQEVILRCVPISNHLYFYWYRQILGQKVEFLVSFYNNEISEKSEIFDDQFSVERPDGSNFTLKIRSTKLEDSAMYFCASSEGQGVRAFFGQGTRLTVV.

The chain employs TRBV27 and TRBJ2-5, with 14 bases that match TRBD2. Judging by the DNA end, TRBJ2-7 fits better; the J call may be wrong. CDR3 size: 19 residues. Germline CDR1 reads MNHEY; CDR2 reads SMNVEV (reference sequence). In DNA, the CDR3 is TGTGCCAGCAGTCCCTCTGGCAGACTAGCGGGAGGGCCGGGGTACGAGCAGTACTTC. Residues: CASSPSGRLAGGPGYEQYF.

V gene TRBV28 combines with J gene TRBJ1-2; no reliable D call. Germline CDR1 reads MDHEN; CDR2 reads SYDVKM. The CDR3 is made up of 14 amino acids. V lost 1 base, J lost 5 bases, and 11 bases lay in between. CDR3 DNA sequence: TGTGCCAGCAGTTTATTTTCAGGCCTTTATGGCTACACCTTC. Translation: CASSLFSGLYGYTF.

The sample holds a few counts of this clonotype. The DNA of the CDR3 is TGCAGTGCGTACGGGACTAGCGGTCGGGAGACCCAGTACTTC. The encoded protein is CSAYGTSGRETQYF. This sequence joins TRBV20-1 and TRBJ2-5, with 11 bases that match TRBD2. With V trimmed by 6 bases and J by 5 bases, 8 bases remained unmatched. Germline lookup yields CDR1 DFQATT and CDR2 SNEGSKA (reference sequence). The CDR3 has 14 residues.

This clonotype has a handful of counts. The chain couples TRBV20-1 to TRBJ2-7, with 8 bases matching TRBD2. V lost 3 bases to trimming and J lost 4 bases; unmatched junction nucleotides: 14. This CDR3 has 16 residues. Germline V gives CDR1 DFQATT, CDR2 SNEGSKA (reference sequence). This CDR3 reads CSASSLRSGSGYEQYF. In DNA, the CDR3 is TGCAGTGCTAGCTCCCTTCGGAGCGGGAGTGGGTACGAGCAGTACTTC.

As for this clonotype: This sequence may be a read error, since a much larger clone differs from it by one base. The chain carries TRBV29-1 and TRBJ2-5; D unresolved. There are 14 residues in the CDR3. Per the germline V gene, CDR1 is SQVTM and CDR2 is ANQGSEA. The CDR3 region has the DNA TGCAGCATTGAACGAAGTCGCGCTAGAGAGACCCAGTACTTC. This encodes CSIERSRARETQYF.